A selection of T cell receptor beta chains follows, all from one sample in a study of shared clonotypes between healthy human individuals. Sequencing was performed with immunoSEQ multiplex PCR; in TCRdb, only in-frame clones are kept and a portion is missing. The repertoire holds under 1,900,000 clones, with less than 99% as singletons. Sequences were obtained from naive CD4+ T cells sorted from blood. These receptors were collected from a man aged 30-40 years in good health. CDR3s include the opening cysteine and the closing phenylalanine or tryptophan. The D gene is left open where the match is weak. Clone size appears in some rows only: once, few, many, or a class for an expanded clone.

>TRBD2|.|TRBV10-3|TRBJ2-3
CAISFRAGGTDTQYF
TGTGCCATCAGTTTTCGGGCGGGAGGCACAGATACGCAGTATTTT
>TRBD1|.|TRBV5-5|TRBJ2-5
CASSLLTGASGETQYF
TGTGCCAGCAGCTTACTGACAGGGGCCTCGGGGGAGACCCAGTACTTC
>TRBD1|.|TRBV5-1|TRBJ2-2
CASSFIRGPAGGELFF
TGCGCCAGCAGCTTCATCAGGGGGCCGGCTGGCGGGGAGCTGTTTTTT
>TRBD2|.|TRBV4-3|TRBJ2-5
CASSPTSGRRGQETQYF
TGCGCCAGCAGCCCGACTAGCGGGAGGAGAGGGCAAGAGACCCAGTACTTC
>.|.|TRBV28|TRBJ2-1
CASSLSGTALANEQFF
TGTGCCAGCAGTTTATCCGGGACTGCTTTGGCGAATGAGCAGTTCTTC
>.|.|TRBV27|TRBJ2-7
CASSPGRALYEQYF
TGTGCCAGCAGTCCGGGACGGGCCCTCTACGAGCAGTACTTC
>.|once|TRBV7-2|TRBJ2-5
CASSRKGQADQYF
TGTGCCAGCAGCCGAAAGGGTCAGGCGGACCAGTACTTC
>TRBD2|.|TRBV5-4|TRBJ2-7
CASSLDAGGYEQYF
TGTGCCAGCAGCTTGGATGCGGGAGGCTACGAGCAGTACTTC
>.|.|TRBV9|TRBJ2-1
CASSVAISSGHRLHEQFF
TGTGCCAGCAGCGTAGCTATTAGTTCTGGACATCGATTACATGAGCAGTTCTTC
>TRBD1|.|TRBV9|TRBJ1-1
CASSVGGGGGDTEAFF
TGTGCCAGCAGCGTAGGAGGGGGCGGCGGGGACACTGAAGCTTTCTTT
>.|.|TRBV5-1|TRBJ1-5
CASSLVSGEFPQHF
TGCGCCAGCAGCTTGGTTTCAGGGGAGTTTCCCCAGCATTTT
>TRBD2|.|TRBV2|TRBJ2-1
CASSEGGRGNEQFF
TGTGCCAGCAGTGAGGGCGGGAGGGGCAATGAGCAGTTCTTC
>.|.|TRBV29-1|TRBJ1-2
CSVEQGQGYGYTF
TGCAGCGTTGAGCAGGGTCAGGGCTATGGCTACACCTTC
>.|.|TRBV7-9|TRBJ2-7
CASSLPLGQPLYEQYF
TGTGCCAGCAGCTTACCCCTTGGACAGCCTCTCTACGAGCAGTACTTC
>TRBD1|.|TRBV5-6|TRBJ2-3
CASSFRTGSTDTQYF
TGTGCCAGCAGCTTCCGGACAGGGAGCACAGATACGCAGTATTTT
>TRBD2|.|TRBV29-1|TRBJ2-1
CSARGHSGSGNEQFF
TGCAGCGCCAGAGGGCATAGCGGGAGTGGCAATGAGCAGTTCTTC
>.|once|TRBV2|TRBJ2-7
CASSSPRGRYEQYF
TGTGCCAGCAGTTCCCCCAGGGGTAGGTACGAGCAGTACTTC
>TRBD2|.|TRBV30|TRBJ2-1
CAWSVLAGANEQFF
TGTGCCTGGAGTGTACTAGCGGGAGCCAATGAGCAGTTCTTC
>.|once|TRBV20-1|TRBJ1-1
CSGWTGEAFF
TGCAGTGGTTGGACGGGAGAAGCTTTCTTT
>.|.|TRBV6-1|TRBJ1-5
CASSETAGGNQPQHF
TGTGCCAGCAGTGAAACCGCCGGTGGGAATCAGCCCCAGCATTTT
>TRBD2|.|TRBV27|TRBJ2-3
CASSLASGTGRGLPQYF
TGTGCCAGCAGTTTAGCTAGTGGGACCGGGAGGGGACTACCGCAGTATTTT
>.|.|TRBV19|TRBJ1-3
CASESQGAGNTIYF
TGTGCCAGTGAATCACAGGGAGCCGGAAACACCATATATTTT
>.|.|TRBV7-2|TRBJ2-7
CASSPEGRRSYEQYF
TGTGCCAGCAGCCCCGAGGGCCGCCGCTCCTACGAGCAGTACTTC
>.|.|TRBV7-3|TRBJ2-1
CASSLEGSYNEQFF
TGTGCCAGCAGCCTGGAGGGGTCCTACAATGAGCAGTTCTTC
>.|.|TRBV5-1|TRBJ1-5
CASSLLGTGNQPQHF
TGCGCCAGCAGCTTGCTCGGGACCGGGAATCAGCCCCAGCATTTT
>TRBD1|once|TRBV7-9|TRBJ1-1
CASSYRGSTEAFF
TGTGCCAGCAGCTACAGGGGCAGCACTGAAGCTTTCTTT
>.|.|TRBV6-5|TRBJ1-5
CASRPQWASNQPQHF
TGTGCCAGCAGGCCCCAGTGGGCTAGCAATCAGCCCCAGCATTTT
>.|.|TRBV6-1|TRBJ1-3
CASSFSQGNTIYF
TGTGCCAGCAGTTTTTCCCAGGGAAACACCATATATTTT
>.|.|TRBV5-4|TRBJ2-5
CASSFRQQETQYF
TGTGCCAGCAGCTTCAGACAACAAGAGACCCAGTACTTC
>TRBD1|.|TRBV5-6|TRBJ1-1
CASSYDRGRTRGAFF
TGTGCCAGCAGTTATGACAGGGGGCGAACACGAGGAGCTTTCTTT
>TRBD2|.|TRBV6-1|TRBJ2-3
CASLGLAGASDTQYF
TGTGCCAGCCTGGGACTAGCGGGAGCATCAGATACGCAGTATTTT
>.|.|TRBV11-2|TRBJ2-1
CASSQVSGSYNEQFF
TGTGCCAGCAGCCAGGTATCGGGGTCCTACAATGAGCAGTTCTTC
>.|.|TRBV6-5|TRBJ2-2
CASTATGELFF
TGTGCCAGCACCGCCACCGGGGAGCTGTTTTTT